This entry is about one T cell receptor (beta chain). The authors' processing: Nucleated cell counts were estimated from reference gene primer amplification. Data came from immunoSEQ multiplex PCR; TCRdb stores just in-frame clones and leaves some out. V and J calls and clone size are copied from that table; D and trimming were computed from the DNA. This sample yields tens of thousands of clones, of which roughly 92% are seen a single time; 3% to 4.5% belongs to the top ten. The data were taken from a study of blood T cell repertoires in COVID-19. Study summary: Samples taken during acute and convalescent COVID-19 were collected in the United States, Italy and Spain. PBMCs, B-cell-depleted T cells, or T cells provided the cDNA or gDNA that made up the material.

The CDR3 is 16 amino acids. The germline CDR1 and CDR2 sequences are MNHEY and SVGAGI. The germline V and J ends were trimmed by 2 bases and 5 bases, with 16 bases remaining between them. This sequence was found in a man in his sixties with acute or convalescent COVID-19. The chain combines TRBV6-5 with TRBJ2-1; maybe TRBD1 (8 bases). The sequenced sample was peripheral blood. CDR3 coding DNA: TGTGCCAGCAGTTACCGGCGGGGGACAGGAGACAATGAGCAGTTCTTC. This codes for CASSYRRGTGDNEQFF.